A single sample gave rise to the 31 T cell receptor beta chains below, sequenced in a study of T cell changes during pregnancy in multiple sclerosis. The data were produced by immunoSEQ multiplex PCR, yet TCRdb's version contains in-frame clones alone and is incomplete. Here the sample spans 53,000 or so clones, roughly 94% being singletons. The sample was CD4+ T cells from peripheral blood mononuclear cells, taken in the second trimester of pregnancy. The receptors were gathered from a female donor with multiple sclerosis, enrolled in a pregnancy study.

This chain links TRBV7-3 with TRBJ1-1; 8 bases align to TRBD1. J gave up 2 bases and V 2 bases, and 4 bases lay outside the gene matches. Germline CDR1 and CDR2: SGHTA and FQGTGA. This CDR3 has 15 residues. CDR3 DNA: TGTGCCAGCAGCTTAGACAGGGGCCTCAACACTGAAGCTTTCTTT. Protein product: CASSLDRGLNTEAFF.

The chain couples TRBV9 to TRBJ2-1; TRBD2 might be the D (5 bases). CDR1 is SGDLS and CDR2 is YYNGEE in the germline V gene. Trimming removed 2 bases from V and 8 bases from J, with 20 bases in between. This CDR3 contains 16 residues. Here the CDR3 reads CASSVGRSEGYDEQFF. CDR3 sequence (DNA): TGTGCCAGCAGCGTGGGGAGATCAGAGGGATACGATGAGCAGTTCTTC. The whole variable domain, remainder taken from reference TRBV9 and TRBJ2-1, is DSGVTQTPKHLITATGQRVTLRCSPRSGDLSVYWYQQSLDQGLQFLIQYYNGEERAKGNILERFSAQQFPDLHSELNLSSLELGDSALYFCASSVGRSEGYDEQFFGPGTRLTVL.

This chain links TRBV9 with TRBJ1-1; D gene uncertain. Deletions cut 3 bases from V and 4 bases from J, with 16 bases between. Per the germline V gene, CDR1 is SGDLS and CDR2 is YYNGEE. The CDR3 runs 15 residues. The CDR3 DNA reads TGTGCCAGCAGCGAGGTCGGGGTTTGGGGCACTGAAGCTTTCTTT. It translates to CASSEVGVWGTEAFF.

The V gene is TRBV7-2, the J gene TRBJ2-2; TRBD2 might be the D (6 bases). V shed 1 base and J shed 7 bases, with 16 bases lying between them. The germline V gene has CDR1 SGHTA and CDR2 FQGNSA. CDR3 length: 16 residues. The CDR3, as DNA: TGTGCCAGCAGCTTAGATTCAAATCGGGGGATCGGGGAGCTGTTTTTT. It specifies CASSLDSNRGIGELFF.

The chain couples TRBV7-2 to TRBJ1-1; D not certain. CDR3 length: 16 amino acids. V lost 5 bases to trimming and J lost 1 base, with 17 bases between them. Germline V gene data show CDR1 as SGHTA and CDR2 as FQGNSA. CDR3 region: CASSPPAGYPNTEAFF. The CDR3 region has the DNA TGTGCCAGCAGCCCCCCGGCGGGGTACCCGAACACTGAAGCTTTCTTT.

The chain has TRBV11-2 and TRBJ1-2, with 9 nucleotides matching TRBD1. The trim removed 6 bases at V and 4 bases at J, leaving 3 bases unmatched. The CDR3 covers 13 residues. In germline, CDR1 is SGHAT, CDR2 FQNNGV. CDR3 DNA: TGTGCCAGCAGTGGACAGGGGATCTATGGCTACACCTTC. Residues: CASSGQGIYGYTF.

This chain's CDR3 is CASRPRPLAGYNSPLHF. CDR3 sequence (DNA): TGTGCAAGTCGCCCCCGACCCCTTGCAGGCTATAATTCACCCCTCCACTTT. The J gene is TRBJ1-6, the V gene TRBV12-2; TRBD1, the table's D call, was not compared with the DNA. TRBV12-2 is reported as a pseudogene. CDR3 length: 17 amino acids.

This clone appeared once. The genes are TRBV10-3 and TRBJ2-7; TRBD2 is a possible D gene (5 bases). V was trimmed by 6 bases and J by 0 bases, leaving 15 bases between them. From germline, CDR1 is ENHRY and CDR2 SYGVKD. The CDR3 has 15 residues. The CDR3: CAIRASGESSYEQYF. Here the CDR3 DNA reads TGTGCCATCAGGGCAAGCGGTGAGAGCTCCTACGAGCAGTACTTC.

The rearrangement uses TRBV7-2 and TRBJ1-1; TRBD1 might be the D (5 bases). This CDR3 is built from 15 residues. Trimming took off 4 bases at V and 2 bases at J, with 14 bases between the two ends. CDR1 SGHTA and CDR2 FQGNSA come from the germline V gene. Here the CDR3 DNA reads TGTGCCAGCAGCTCCTACGGGGGGTCCAACACTGAAGCTTTCTTT. Its translation: CASSSYGGSNTEAFF.

The chain uses TRBV11-2 and TRBJ1-1; a weak D match, TRBD1 (6 bases). CDR1 and CDR2 (germline): SGHAT, FQNNGV. The germline V and J ends were trimmed by 4 bases and 4 bases, with 16 bases remaining between them. This CDR3 has 15 residues. CDR3 sequence: CASSSSGARGTEAFF. The DNA of the CDR3 is TGTGCCAGCAGCTCCTCAGGGGCCCGCGGCACTGAAGCTTTCTTT.

The J gene is TRBJ1-6, the V gene TRBV10-3; 9 bases fit TRBD1. The CDR3 extends over 17 amino acids. CDR1 ENHRY and CDR2 SYGVKD come from the germline V gene. V lost 3 bases and J lost 7; bases outside the gene matches: 10. In DNA form, the CDR3 reads TGTGCCATCAGTGACAACCCCGCCGGGACAGGGAATTCACCCCTCCACTTT. Encoded protein: CAISDNPAGTGNSPLHF.

This clone was recorded once. The chain employs TRBV18 and TRBJ2-5; D unresolved. V gave up 3 bases and J gave up 1 base, with 3 bases separating them. This CDR3 has 12 amino acids. Germline V gene data show CDR1 as KGHSH and CDR2 as LQKENI. The chain's CDR3 is CASSPLQETQYF. CDR3 coding DNA: TGTGCCAGCTCACCTCTCCAAGAGACCCAGTACTTC.

This chain joins TRBV7-2 and TRBJ2-7; the D is unclear. The CDR3 is made up of 12 amino acids. In germline, CDR1 is SGHTA, CDR2 FQGNSA. V shed 3 bases and J shed 6 bases, with 9 bases lying between them. The CDR3 bases are TGTGCCAGCAGCTTGAAGGCGGTCGAGCAGTACTTC. Protein product: CASSLKAVEQYF.

V is TRBV25-1 and J is TRBJ1-4; TRBD1 aligns across 9 bases. The germline V gene encodes CDR1 MGHDK and CDR2 SYGVNS. With V trimmed by 6 bases and J by 8 bases, 7 bases remained unmatched. The CDR3 runs 14 residues. The CDR3 nucleotides read TGTGCCAGCAGGAGTGACAGGGGGGGAGAAAAACTGTTTTTT. Translating gives CASRSDRGGEKLFF.

This clone has only a few counts. This chain links TRBV29-1 with TRBJ2-2, with 9 bases that match TRBD1. Germline values: CDR1 SQVTM, CDR2 ANQGSEA. CDR3 length equals 15 residues. V dropped 4 bases and J dropped 6; count of bases not matched to a gene: 9. The CDR3 bases are TGCAGCGTTGGTATGGGACAGGGACTTTCCGGGGAGCTGTTTTTT. Amino acid sequence: CSVGMGQGLSGELFF.

The rearrangement joins TRBV30 to TRBJ1-5, with TRBD1 matching 8 bases. The CDR3 extends over 15 amino acids. CDR1 is GTSNPN, CDR2 SVGIG, per germline (reference sequence). V shed 4 bases and J 3 bases; nucleotides not matched to a gene: 8. CDR3 residues: CAWNAGTGYNQPQHF. The DNA for the CDR3 is TGTGCCTGGAACGCCGGGACAGGCTACAATCAGCCCCAGCATTTT.

J is TRBJ1-1 and V is TRBV6-5, with no clear D. The length of the CDR3 is 14 residues. Germline CDR1 MNHEY, CDR2 SVGAGI. V was shortened by 5 bases and J by 1 base, with 11 bases between the two germline ends. In DNA form, the CDR3 reads TGTGCCAGCAGTCCCCTCGGGAGGAACACTGAAGCTTTCTTT. Translation: CASSPLGRNTEAFF.

The chain carries TRBV7-9 and TRBJ2-2; the match to TRBD2 covers 12 bases. With 5 bases clipped from V and 3 bases from J, the junction kept 7 bases outside the gene matches. Germline values: CDR1 SEHNR, CDR2 FQNEAQ (reference sequence). This CDR3 comprises 17 residues. The CDR3 loop reads CASSPLAGGPDTGELFF. The CDR3, as DNA: TGTGCCAGCAGCCCACTAGCGGGGGGCCCGGACACCGGGGAGCTGTTTTTT.

The chain carries TRBV5-4 and TRBJ2-2, with a possible D match to TRBD2 (5 bases). The V end lost 2 bases, the J end lost 5 bases, and 10 bases lay between the germline ends. The CDR3 is 14 residues long. Germline V gene lookup returns CDR1 SGHNT and CDR2 YYREEE (reference sequence). The CDR3 sequence is CASSFRDKTGELFF. DNA of the CDR3: TGTGCCAGCAGCTTCCGGGATAAGACCGGGGAGCTGTTTTTT.

The CDR3 nucleotides read TGTGCCAGCAGTTTTCGACAGGACTCGAGCACAGATACGCAGTATTTT. It is translated as CASSFRQDSSTDTQYF. The chain uses TRBV5-4 and TRBJ2-3; possibly TRBD1 for D (6 bases). Germline V gene sequence: CDR1 SGHNT, CDR2 YYREEE (reference sequence). This CDR3 region has 16 residues. The ends were cut back, 5 bases at V and 0 bases at J, with 16 bases in the middle.

The rearrangement uses TRBV2 and TRBJ1-6, with a weak D call TRBD1 (5 bases). V was cut by 4 bases and J by 4 bases, with 11 bases left in between. This CDR3 comprises 15 residues. The germline CDR1 and CDR2 sequences are SNHLY and FYNNEI. The CDR3 region has the DNA TGTGCCAGCAGTGCCCAGGACATTTATAATTCACCCCTCCACTTT. Amino acid sequence: CASSAQDIYNSPLHF.

The CDR3 DNA reads TGTGCCAGCAGCGTCCGGGACAGGGGGAATCAGCCCCAGCATTTT. The encoded protein is CASSVRDRGNQPQHF. The rearrangement links TRBV21-1 to TRBJ1-5; the D call TRBD1 from the table was never checked on the DNA. TRBV21-1 is a recognized pseudogene. There are 15 residues in the CDR3.

The CDR3 nucleotides read TGTGCCAGCAGCTTGAGCGGAAGCGGGAGCCGCACAGATACGCAGTATTTT. This encodes CASSLSGSGSRTDTQYF. The J gene is TRBJ2-3, the V gene TRBV7-7; 8 bases are a match to TRBD2. Per germline, CDR1 SSHAT and CDR2 FNYEAQ (reference sequence). J gave up 1 base and V 3 bases, and 9 bases lay outside the gene matches. The CDR3 is 17 residues long.

V gene TRBV19 combines with J gene TRBJ2-3; 9 bases match TRBD1. The germline V gene has CDR1 LNHDA and CDR2 SQIVND (reference sequence). Trimming took 6 bases from V and 3 from J; bases not matched to a gene: 1. The CDR3 is 13 residues long. The CDR3 loop reads CASRDRGTDTQYF. The CDR3 DNA sequence: TGTGCCAGTAGAGACAGGGGGACAGATACGCAGTATTTT.

This chain uses TRBV5-1 with TRBJ1-1; 10 bases agree with TRBD1. CDR3 length: 17 amino acids. The V gene end was trimmed by 0 bases and the J gene end by 5 bases; junction bases not matched to a gene: 10. The germline gives CDR1 SGHRS, CDR2 YFSETQ. The CDR3 here is CASSLGRQGAGGTEAFF. The CDR3 DNA reads TGCGCCAGCAGCTTGGGGAGACAGGGGGCGGGGGGGACTGAAGCTTTCTTT.

This clone was seen only once. The chain has TRBV7-6 and TRBJ1-1, with a tentative D call TRBD1 (6 bases). Trimming shortened V by 2 bases and J by 0 bases, and 13 bases separated the two germline ends. Germline V gene data show CDR1 as SGHVS and CDR2 as FNYEAQ. This CDR3 contains 16 residues. CDR3 in DNA: TGTGCCAGCAGCTTAAGGGGCGGGGGCTTGAACACTGAAGCTTTCTTT. It specifies CASSLRGGGLNTEAFF.

The rearrangement joins TRBV7-9 to TRBJ1-1; D ambiguous. Trimming stripped 7 bases from V and 6 bases from J, with 9 bases between. The CDR3 contains 11 residues. CDR1 SEHNR and CDR2 FQNEAQ come from the germline V gene (reference sequence). CDR3 DNA sequence: TGTGCCAGCACCCCAGCGGCTGAAGCTTTCTTT. Residues: CASTPAAEAFF. Using reference TRBV7-9 and TRBJ1-1 for the parts outside the CDR3, the full variable domain is DTGVSQNPRHKITKRGQNVTFRCDPISEHNRLYWYRQTLGQGPEFLTYFQNEAQLEKSRLLSDRFSAERPKGSFSTLEIQRTEQGDSAMYLCASTPAAEAFFGQGTRLTVV.

The count of this clone is one. The chain joins TRBV7-3 to TRBJ2-3; 8 nucleotides match TRBD2. V was clipped by 2 bases and J by 2 bases; unmatched bases: 6. The germline gives CDR1 SGHTA, CDR2 FQGTGA. The CDR3 has 16 amino acids. The CDR3 loop reads CASSLGAGANTDTQYF. In DNA form, the CDR3 reads TGTGCCAGCAGCTTAGGAGCGGGGGCCAACACAGATACGCAGTATTTT.

The chain recombines TRBV2 with TRBJ2-2; weak D call: TRBD1 (6 bases). This CDR3 spans 14 amino acids. V was trimmed by 6 bases and J by 4 bases, leaving 12 bases between them. Germline V CDR1 and CDR2: SNHLY, FYNNEI. The chain's CDR3 is CASSGTGITGELFF. CDR3 nucleotides: TGTGCCAGCAGCGGTACAGGGATCACCGGGGAGCTGTTTTTT.

The CDR3 spells CASSMGLAYEQYF. CDR3 nucleotide sequence: TGTGCCAGCAGCATGGGACTAGCATACGAGCAGTACTTC. This chain connects TRBV6-5 to TRBJ2-7; TRBD2 aligns across 9 bases. The germline gives CDR1 MNHEY, CDR2 SVGAGI. The CDR3 spans 13 residues. J was trimmed by 4 bases and V by 6 bases; bases with no gene match: 4.

V gene TRBV5-1 combines with J gene TRBJ1-4, with D possibly being TRBD1 (5 bases). Germline assignment: CDR1 SGHRS and CDR2 YFSETQ. V lost 3 bases and J lost 4, with 13 bases in between. There are 15 residues in the CDR3. DNA of the CDR3: TGCGCCAGCAGCTCCTCAGGGCCAGATAATGAAAAACTGTTTTTT. Translation gives CASSSSGPDNEKLFF. The variable domain in full, completed from reference TRBV5-1 and TRBJ1-4, reads KAGVTQTPRYLIKTRGQQVTLSCSPISGHRSVSWYQQTPGQGLQFLFEYFSETQRNKGNFPGRFSGRQFSNSRSEMNVSTLELGDSALYLCASSSSGPDNEKLFFGSGTQLSVL.